The rows below give T cell receptor beta chains drawn from one sample of a study of metastatic and nonmetastatic thyroid tumors. TCRdb reprocessed the PCR reads using MiXCR. The sample yields 6,600 or so clones, 29% seen once. Specimen: adjacent normal tissue. These receptor sequences come from a female donor with papillary thyroid cancer or a benign thyroid nodule (not recorded which). Some clones in this sample may be carry-over from other donors' samples. Both conserved end residues are part of each CDR3. D genes are given only for firm matches. Clone size is stated in some rows and not others, as once, few, many or a class when expanded.

d_call: .; v_call: TRBV5-1; j_call: TRBJ2-2; clone_size: .; cdr3_nt: TGCGCCAAGATTACACGCACCAGGGAGAACACCGGGGAGCTGTATTTT; cdr3_aa: CAKITRTRENTGELYF
d_call: .; v_call: TRBV5-1; j_call: TRBJ2-3; clone_size: .; cdr3_nt: TGCGCCAGCAGAAAGACCCCCACAGATACGCAGTATTTT; cdr3_aa: CASRKTPTDTQYF
d_call: .; v_call: TRBV28; j_call: TRBJ2-7; clone_size: large; cdr3_nt: TGTGCCAGCAGTCGGGCGGAGGTGAGGTACGAGCAGTACTTC; cdr3_aa: CASSRAEVRYEQYF
d_call: TRBD2; v_call: TRBV7-8; j_call: TRBJ2-1; clone_size: .; cdr3_nt: TGTGCCAGCAGCGCCGGACTAGACTACAATGAGCAGTTCTTC; cdr3_aa: CASSAGLDYNEQFF
d_call: .; v_call: TRBV12-3/TRBV12-4; j_call: TRBJ2-1; clone_size: medium-sized; cdr3_nt: TGTGCCAGCAGTTTAGGTTACTACAATGAGCAGTTCTTC; cdr3_aa: CASSLGYYNEQFF
d_call: TRBD1; v_call: TRBV5-1; j_call: TRBJ1-1; clone_size: .; cdr3_nt: TGCGCCAGCAGCCCAAGGGGGCGGACGAACACTGAAGCTTTCTTT; cdr3_aa: CASSPRGRTNTEAFF
d_call: TRBD2; v_call: TRBV27; j_call: TRBJ2-7; clone_size: few; cdr3_nt: TGTGCCAGCAGACCAATTAGCGGGAGAAACGAGCAGTACTTC; cdr3_aa: CASRPISGRNEQYF
d_call: TRBD1; v_call: TRBV27; j_call: TRBJ2-2; clone_size: few; cdr3_nt: TGTGCCAGCAAGGGGACAGATAACACCGGGGAGCTGTTTTTT; cdr3_aa: CASKGTDNTGELFF
d_call: TRBD1; v_call: TRBV19; j_call: TRBJ1-1; clone_size: .; cdr3_nt: TGTGCCAGTAGTATACAGGGGGGGGTGAACACTGAAGCTTTCTTT; cdr3_aa: CASSIQGGVNTEAFF
d_call: .; v_call: TRBV4-2; j_call: TRBJ2-7; clone_size: .; cdr3_nt: TGTGCCAGCAGCCAAGACCGCAGCAGCTCCTACGAGCAGTACTTC; cdr3_aa: CASSQDRSSSYEQYF
d_call: TRBD2; v_call: TRBV9; j_call: TRBJ2-1; clone_size: .; cdr3_nt: TGTGTCAGCAGCGTAATAGCTAGCGGGGGTGCCACGACCTACAATGAGCAGTTCTTC; cdr3_aa: CVSSVIASGGATTYNEQFF
d_call: TRBD1; v_call: TRBV20-1; j_call: TRBJ1-1; clone_size: .; cdr3_nt: TGCAGTGCTAAATGGACAGGGGGAAACACTGAAGCTTTCTTT; cdr3_aa: CSAKWTGGNTEAFF
d_call: .; v_call: TRBV30; j_call: TRBJ1-5; clone_size: few; cdr3_nt: TGTGCCTGGAGTGTTGCGGGGGGTAATCAGCCCCAGCATTTT; cdr3_aa: CAWSVAGGNQPQHF
d_call: .; v_call: TRBV5-1; j_call: TRBJ2-1; clone_size: few; cdr3_nt: TGCGCCAGCAGGAGGGGCCAGGACAATGAGCAGTTCTTC; cdr3_aa: CASRRGQDNEQFF
d_call: TRBD1; v_call: TRBV28; j_call: TRBJ2-3; clone_size: medium-sized; cdr3_nt: TGTGCCAGCACCGGGACAGGGGCCGCAGATACGCAGTATTTT; cdr3_aa: CASTGTGAADTQYF
d_call: .; v_call: TRBV20-1; j_call: TRBJ2-5; clone_size: many; cdr3_nt: TGCAGTGCTACAGACTGGCATACCTTACAAGAGACCCAGTACTTC; cdr3_aa: CSATDWHTLQETQYF